This TCR beta chain was sequenced for a study of cytomegalovirus exposure and HLA in healthy donors. Overall study: The study placed around 80% of its roughly 410 genotyped donors in the Caucasian-associated ancestry cluster. Study-level findings and limits: Cytomegalovirus association was assigned to about 150 TCR beta chains. Associated with HLA alleles at 0.05 false discovery rate in a later analysis were about 17,000 TCR beta sequences.

The PCR employed 60 Vbeta primers together with 13 Jbeta primers. The repertoire was sequenced with immunoSEQ multiplex PCR; TCRdb's copy has only in-frame clones and lacks some. The sample includes about 97,000 clones, approximately 87% seen only once; the top ten take 2.5% to 3%. About this clone: Its specificity is not known.

The junction had 5 bases not matched to a gene; V was cut back by 5 bases and J by 5 bases. This CDR3 spans 13 amino acids. Germline assignment: CDR1 SQVTM and CDR2 ANQGSEA. The clonotype originates from a man between 40 and 49 years old in good health and CMV-seronegative. The chain uses TRBV29-1 and TRBJ1-2, with 10 bases fitting TRBD1. The source material was PBMCs. The DNA for the CDR3 is TGCAGCGTTATATCGGGACAGGGGTATGGCTACACCTTC. Translation gives CSVISGQGYGYTF. The variable domain in full, completed from reference TRBV29-1 and TRBJ1-2, reads SAVISQKPSRDICQRGTSLTIQCQVDSQVTMMFWYRQQPGQSLTLIATANQGSEATYESGFVIDKFPISRPNLTFSTLTVSNMSPEDSSIYLCSVISGQGYGYTFGSGTRLTVV.